This T cell receptor (beta chain) emerged from a study of blood T cell repertoires in COVID-19. About the research overall: The samples span acute and convalescent COVID-19 from the United States, Italy and Spain.

Authors' data handling: Amplification from reference gene primers served as the basis for estimated nucleated cell counts. The repertoire was sequenced with immunoSEQ multiplex PCR; TCRdb's copy has only in-frame clones and lacks some. For V, J and clone size, that table is used; D and trimming come from the DNA. The sample consists of 200,000 to 250,000 clones, 83% of them appearing once. Each participant's cohort was designated according to participant-reported clinical history. Before they entered the study, exposed participants had met a COVID-19 case within 2 weeks. Trimming took off 0 bases at V and 5 bases at J, with 16 bases between the two ends. The CDR3 loop spans 16 amino acids. Per germline, CDR1 MNHEY and CDR2 SMNVEV (reference sequence).

Specimen: PBMCs or T cells enriched from blood (not recorded which). The chain links TRBV27 to TRBJ1-1; no definite D call. The clonotype was recovered from a woman in her 40s who had been exposed to COVID-19. This chain's CDR3 is CASSLSRRGRGTEAFF. In DNA form, the CDR3 reads TGTGCCAGCAGTTTATCGAGGCGCGGACGGGGAACTGAAGCTTTCTTT.